The entry below gives a single TCR beta chain sequence along with its context. This clonotype has just a few counts. What antigen it recognizes has not been identified. Per-base quality was not reported, and no clone a single base away is much larger than it. The record originates from a study of blood T cells in healthy people across ages (dated by TCRdb to between 2015 and 2016). Describing the broader study: In model experiments, roughly one uniquely barcoded TCR beta cDNA molecule per two T cells was captured by template switching. Using the same blood draw, the study looked at two additional independent replicas of 1 million unique cDNA reads for two donors, one aged 18 to 30 and the other aged 80 or older. Age-related changes in TCR beta repertoire diversity were measured in the study by deep sequencing normalized with unique cDNA molecular identifiers. The donors were split into four age groups: young (average around 15 years), middle-aged (roughly 39), aged (roughly 60) and long-lived (under 85). Donors of different ages were randomly distributed across sequencing lanes to avoid experimental bias.

Systemically healthy Caucasian individuals from Russia, 35 to 40 in total and aged about 6 to 90 years, were included as donors. Each donor gave ten milliliters of peripheral blood, collected into EDTA-treated Vacutainer tubes. Ficoll-Paque density-gradient centrifugation was used to isolate PBMCs, with at least 6.5 million per sample. Trizol reagent was used to extract total RNA from the PBMCs, yielding at least 5 micrograms per sample. For every donor, flow cytometry on a PBMC aliquot measured the percentage of naive CD45RAhigh/CD27high T cells. The germline V gene yields KGHDR for CDR1 and SFDVKD for CDR2. The germline V end is reduced by 6 bases and the J end by 3 bases; junction bases left unmatched: 3. The CDR3 holds 14 amino acids from the cysteine to the phenylalanine. Only the CDR3 portion is preserved as DNA: 42 bases, with reading frame beginning at the first base. Overall results and qualifications from the work: The CMV infection status of donors was not known, potentially confounding age-related changes in expanded clonotypes. There was a strong correlation between observed TCR beta diversity and the percentage of naive T cells measured by flow cytometry. Because profiling used bulk unsorted PBMCs, naive and antigen-experienced compartments could not be compared conclusively. Total diversity estimates from one million sequenced T cells were considered lower bounds and underestimates. Compared with the aged group, the long-lived group had more naive CD4+ T cells, fewer expanded clones and increased TCR diversity, a pattern suggesting age selection. As age increased, observed TCR beta diversity per million T cells dropped in a roughly linear way, and a significant reduction was already evident by age 40.

The method behind the library was 5' RACE. The sequencer listed for this sample is Illumina HiSeq 2500. A second about 6 to 11 cycle PCR used a sample-barcoded 5' primer and a J-beta primer mix. A unique molecular identifier was introduced onto each TCR beta cDNA molecule by a template-switch 5' adaptor carrying 12 random nucleotides. At least 2.5 million CDR3-containing paired-end reads were obtained from each sample. All of the RNA was converted into first-strand cDNA using the Mint cDNA synthesis kit, with a TRBC-specific oligonucleotide serving as the primer. After uracil-DNA glycosylase treatment, a first 18-cycle PCR used universal primers M1SS and BC2_uni_R on all cDNA. As for the authors' bioinformatics: For normalization, 1 million high-quality reads, each with a distinct molecular identifier, were randomly selected from each sample. Reads with shared molecular identifiers were discarded instead of being binned into consensus sequences. MiTCR, set to a Q25 quality threshold and the strictest error-elimination algorithm, was used for CDR3 identification, clonotype clustering and error correction. A nonparametric unseen species model with Euler transformation was used to estimate a lower bound on total TCR beta diversity. TCRdb reprocessed the public reads (quality trimming at Q25 with fastp, clone calling with MiXCR) and kept in-frame beta chains. CDR3 protein duplicates are merged, each entry listing the most common genes and DNA. TCRdb's processing, not the study's, gives the V and J calls here. For this sample there are about 1.7 million distinct CDR3 sequences; 28% appear just once. In total, the top ten clones hold around 7.7% of the sample.

This chain is built from TRBV24-1 and TRBJ2-3; TRBD1 matches 9 bases in the middle. What was sequenced was blood. The receptor was derived from a woman aged 25 to 39 in good health. The sequenced DNA is TGTGCCACCAGTCGGACAGGGGAGACAGATACGCAGTATTTT. The resulting protein is CATSRTGETDTQYF.